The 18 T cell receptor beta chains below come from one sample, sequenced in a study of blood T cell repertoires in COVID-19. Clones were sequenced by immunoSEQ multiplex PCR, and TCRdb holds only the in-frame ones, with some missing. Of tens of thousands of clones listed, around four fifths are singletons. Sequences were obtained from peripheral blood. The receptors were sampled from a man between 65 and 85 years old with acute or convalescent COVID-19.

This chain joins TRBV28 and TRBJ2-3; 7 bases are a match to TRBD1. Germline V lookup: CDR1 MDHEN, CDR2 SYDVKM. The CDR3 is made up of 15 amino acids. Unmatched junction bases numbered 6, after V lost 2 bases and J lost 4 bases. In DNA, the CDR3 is TGTGCCAGCAGTTTACCAGGGGGTAGGGCAGATACGCAGTATTTT. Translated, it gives CASSLPGGRADTQYF.

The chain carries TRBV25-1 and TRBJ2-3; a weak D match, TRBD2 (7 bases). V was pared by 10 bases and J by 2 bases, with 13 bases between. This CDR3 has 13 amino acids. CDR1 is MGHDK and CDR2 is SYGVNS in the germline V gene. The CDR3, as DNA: TGTGCCACCCGGGGGGCGGTCACAGATACGCAGTATTTT. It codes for CATRGAVTDTQYF. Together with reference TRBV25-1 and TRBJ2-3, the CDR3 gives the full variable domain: EADIYQTPRYLVIGTGKKITLECSQTMGHDKMYWYQQDPGMELHLIHYSYGVNSTEKGDLSSESTVSRIRTEHFPLTLESARPSHTSQYLCATRGAVTDTQYFGPGTRLTVL.

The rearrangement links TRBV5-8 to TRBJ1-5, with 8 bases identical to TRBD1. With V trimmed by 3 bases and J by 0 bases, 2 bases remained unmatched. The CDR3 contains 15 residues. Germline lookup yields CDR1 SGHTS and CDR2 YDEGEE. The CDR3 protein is CASSWDRSSNQPQHF. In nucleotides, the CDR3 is TGTGCCAGCAGCTGGGACAGGTCTAGCAATCAGCCCCAGCATTTT.

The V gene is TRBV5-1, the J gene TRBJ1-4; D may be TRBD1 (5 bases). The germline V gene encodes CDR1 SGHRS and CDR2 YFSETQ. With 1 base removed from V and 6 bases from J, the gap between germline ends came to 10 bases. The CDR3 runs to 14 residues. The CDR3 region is CASSLQGADEKLFF. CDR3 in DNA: TGCGCCAGCAGCTTGCAAGGGGCTGATGAAAAACTGTTTTTT.

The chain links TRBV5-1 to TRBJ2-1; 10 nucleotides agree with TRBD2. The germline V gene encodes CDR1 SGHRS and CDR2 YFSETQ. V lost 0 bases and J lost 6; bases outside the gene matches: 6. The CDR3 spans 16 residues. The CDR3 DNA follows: TGCGCCAGCAGCTTGGATCCTAGCGGGGGTGTCAATGAGCAGTTCTTC. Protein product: CASSLDPSGGVNEQFF.

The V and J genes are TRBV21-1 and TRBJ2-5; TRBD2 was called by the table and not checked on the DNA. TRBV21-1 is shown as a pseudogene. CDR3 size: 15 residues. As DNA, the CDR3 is TGTGCCAGCAGCAAAGCGGGCGTTTTACGGGGGACCCAGTACTTC. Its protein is CASSKAGVLRGTQYF.

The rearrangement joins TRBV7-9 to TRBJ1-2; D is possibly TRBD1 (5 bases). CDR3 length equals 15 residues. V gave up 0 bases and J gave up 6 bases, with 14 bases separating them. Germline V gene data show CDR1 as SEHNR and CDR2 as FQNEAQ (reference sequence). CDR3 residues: CASSLARTSADGYTF. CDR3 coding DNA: TGTGCCAGCAGCTTAGCAAGGACATCAGCTGATGGCTACACCTTC.

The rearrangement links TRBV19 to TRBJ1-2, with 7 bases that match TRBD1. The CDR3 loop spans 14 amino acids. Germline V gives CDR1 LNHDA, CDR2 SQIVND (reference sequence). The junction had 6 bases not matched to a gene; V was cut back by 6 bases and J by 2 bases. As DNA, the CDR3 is TGTGCCAGTAGGAAGGGGGCGGAGAACTATGGCTACACCTTC. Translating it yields CASRKGAENYGYTF.

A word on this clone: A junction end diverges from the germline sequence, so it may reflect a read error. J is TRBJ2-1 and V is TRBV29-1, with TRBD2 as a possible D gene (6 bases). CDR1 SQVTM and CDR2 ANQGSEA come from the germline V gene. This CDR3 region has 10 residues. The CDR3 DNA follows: TGCAGCGTTGAAGAGACTAGTCTAGTCTTC. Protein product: CSVEETSLVF.

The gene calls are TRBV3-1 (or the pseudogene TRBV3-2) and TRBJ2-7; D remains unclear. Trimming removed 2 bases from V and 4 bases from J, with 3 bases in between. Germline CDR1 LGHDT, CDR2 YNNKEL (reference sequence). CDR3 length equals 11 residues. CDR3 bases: TGTGCCAGCAGCCAATCGTACGAGCAGTACTTC. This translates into CASSQSYEQYF.

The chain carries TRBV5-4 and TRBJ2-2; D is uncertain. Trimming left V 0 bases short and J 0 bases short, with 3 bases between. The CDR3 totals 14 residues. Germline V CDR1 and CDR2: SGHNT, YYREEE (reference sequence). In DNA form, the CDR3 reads TGTGCCAGCAGCTTGGGCGCGAACACCGGGGAGCTGTTTTTT. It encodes CASSLGANTGELFF.

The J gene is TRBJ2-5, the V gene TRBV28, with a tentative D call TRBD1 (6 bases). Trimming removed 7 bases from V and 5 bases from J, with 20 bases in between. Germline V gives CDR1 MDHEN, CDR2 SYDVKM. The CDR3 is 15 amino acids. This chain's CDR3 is CASTMGQTPRETQYF. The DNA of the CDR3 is TGTGCCAGCACCATGGGACAAACTCCCCGGGAGACCCAGTACTTC.

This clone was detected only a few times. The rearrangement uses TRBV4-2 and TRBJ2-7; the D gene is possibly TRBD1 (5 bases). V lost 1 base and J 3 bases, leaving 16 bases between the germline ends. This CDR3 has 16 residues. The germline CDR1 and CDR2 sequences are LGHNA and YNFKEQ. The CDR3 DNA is TGTGCCAGCAGCCAAGTATGGGGCCTGAGGAGCTACGAGCAGTACTTC. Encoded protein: CASSQVWGLRSYEQYF.

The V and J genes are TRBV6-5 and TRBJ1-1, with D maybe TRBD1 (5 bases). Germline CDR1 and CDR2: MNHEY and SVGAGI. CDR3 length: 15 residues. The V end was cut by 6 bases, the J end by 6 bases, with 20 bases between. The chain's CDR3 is CASRRRGLGVAEAFF. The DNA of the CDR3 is TGTGCCAGCAGGAGGCGGGGGTTAGGGGTCGCTGAAGCTTTCTTT.

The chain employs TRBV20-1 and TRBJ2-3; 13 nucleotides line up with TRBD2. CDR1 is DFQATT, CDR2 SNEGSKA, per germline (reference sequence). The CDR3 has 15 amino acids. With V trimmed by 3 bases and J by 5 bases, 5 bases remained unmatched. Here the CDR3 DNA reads TGCAGTGCTAGTGAACTAGCGGGGGGGCAAGATACGCAGTATTTT. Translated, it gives CSASELAGGQDTQYF.

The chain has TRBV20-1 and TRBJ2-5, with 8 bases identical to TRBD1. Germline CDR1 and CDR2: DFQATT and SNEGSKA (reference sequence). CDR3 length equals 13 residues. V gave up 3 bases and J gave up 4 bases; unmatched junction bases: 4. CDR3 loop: CSASEQGVETQYF. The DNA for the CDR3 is TGCAGTGCTAGTGAACAGGGGGTAGAGACCCAGTACTTC.

The CDR3 sequence: CASSVALAGGPTDTQYF. In DNA form, the CDR3 reads TGTGCCAGCAGCGTAGCTCTGGCGGGGGGGCCGACAGATACGCAGTATTTT. This sequence joins TRBV9 and TRBJ2-3, with 9 bases fitting TRBD2. The J segment lost 3 bases and the V segment lost 0 bases, leaving 8 bases of the junction unmatched. Looked up from germline, CDR1 is SGDLS and CDR2 is YYNGEE. The CDR3 runs 17 residues.

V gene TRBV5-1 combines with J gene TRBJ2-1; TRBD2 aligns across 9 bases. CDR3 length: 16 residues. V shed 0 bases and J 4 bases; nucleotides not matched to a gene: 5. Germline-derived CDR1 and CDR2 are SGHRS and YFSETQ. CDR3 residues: CASSLVAGDPYNEQFF. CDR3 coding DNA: TGCGCCAGCAGCTTGGTAGCGGGGGACCCTTACAATGAGCAGTTCTTC.